Given below is one T cell receptor (beta chain) in context. The data derive from a study of blood T cell repertoires in COVID-19. Germline V CDR1 and CDR2: LGHDT, YNNKEL (reference sequence). The CDR3 runs to 16 residues. The V end lost 8 bases, the J end lost 4 bases, and 21 bases lay between the germline ends. Per the study methods: Nucleated cell number was recorded as an estimate derived from reference gene primer amplification. Sequencing was performed with immunoSEQ multiplex PCR; in TCRdb, only in-frame clones are kept and a portion is missing. The V and J calls and clone size come from that table; D and trimming were worked out from the DNA. This sample yields 85,000 to 130,000 clones, of which 65% to 75% are seen a single time; 0.9% belongs to the top ten.

The specimen sequenced was peripheral blood. This receptor was obtained from a human donor with acute or convalescent COVID-19. The donor label of this sample is uncertain. The rearrangement joins TRBV3-1 (or the pseudogene TRBV3-2) to TRBJ2-1; a weak D match, TRBD1 (5 bases). In DNA form, the CDR3 reads TGTGCCAGCGCCCCCCTCAGGTCGCGGACATACAATGAGCAGTTCTTC. It is translated as CASAPLRSRTYNEQFF.